Presented here are 28 T cell receptor beta chains from one specimen sequenced in a study of T cells in Graves' hyperthyroidism and ophthalmopathy. The investigators amplified TCR beta CDR3 regions from RNA transcripts. A set of HTBI primers served as the primers for a first-round RT-PCR of the TCR CDR3. TCRdb re-called the multiplex PCR reads through MiXCR, storing one row per CDR3 protein. The sample consists of around 690,000 distinct CDR3 sequences, 17% of them appearing once. Sequenced: blood. The receptors shown here come from a man in his forties or fifties with Graves' hyperthyroidism.

The gene calls are TRBV27 and TRBJ1-6; D unresolved. Trimming pared 10 bases from V and 3 bases from J, leaving 10 bases between. The CDR3 is 13 amino acids. The germline V gene encodes CDR1 MNHEY and CDR2 SMNVEV (reference sequence). CDR3 residues: CATDCRYNSPLHF. For the CDR3, the DNA is TGTGCCACCGACTGTCGCTATAATTCACCCCTCCACTTT.

This clonotype occurred a few times. V and J are TRBV5-1 and TRBJ1-6; D gene unclear. Trimming stripped 0 bases from V and 10 bases from J, with 17 bases between. This CDR3 contains 16 residues. Germline CDR1 and CDR2: SGHRS and YFSETQ. CDR3 region: CASSLDSISRASPLHF. As DNA, the CDR3 is TGCGCCAGCAGCTTGGACTCTATCAGCCGGGCCTCACCCCTCCACTTT.

In this sample, this clonotype turned up a few times. V gene TRBV25-1 combines with J gene TRBJ2-3; a possible D gene is TRBD1 (5 bases). In germline, CDR1 is MGHDK, CDR2 SYGVNS. The CDR3 contains 18 residues. V was cut by 4 bases and J by 0 bases, with 20 bases left in between. The CDR3 DNA is TGTGCCAGCAGTGCCATGACCGGACATTCAGCTAGCACAGATACGCAGTATTTT. It translates to CASSAMTGHSASTDTQYF. The entire variable domain, with the rest obtained from reference TRBV25-1 and TRBJ2-3, is as follows: EADIYQTPRYLVIGTGKKITLECSQTMGHDKMYWYQQDPGMELHLIHYSYGVNSTEKGDLSSESTVSRIRTEHFPLTLESARPSHTSQYLCASSAMTGHSASTDTQYFGPGTRLTVL.

The table lists this clonotype with a few counts. The chain employs TRBV5-1 and TRBJ2-7, with 11 bases identical to TRBD1. CDR3 length: 16 residues. CDR1 is SGHRS and CDR2 is YFSETQ in the germline V gene. Unmatched junction bases numbered 8, after V lost 4 bases and J lost 2 bases. In DNA form, the CDR3 reads TGCGCCAGCAGCCCAGGACAGGGGGCCTTTCCCTACGAGCAGTACTTC. It codes for CASSPGQGAFPYEQYF.

There are a few counts of this clonotype. This sequence joins TRBV10-2 and TRBJ2-1; the D gene is possibly TRBD2 (5 bases). The V and J ends lost 0 bases and 12 bases respectively, with 12 bases between them. The germline gives CDR1 WSHSY, CDR2 SAAADI. The CDR3 consists of 13 residues. The CDR3 sequence is CASSESTGIRQFF. The CDR3 region has the DNA TGCGCCAGCAGTGAGTCAACGGGGATAAGGCAGTTCTTC.

This clonotype was recorded many times. Relative to the germline gene, one junction end is altered; a read error may explain this. This chain links TRBV10-2 with TRBJ1-5; 9 bases are shared with TRBD1. This CDR3 comprises 14 residues. Germline V gene data show CDR1 as WSHSY and CDR2 as SAAADI. The CDR3 protein is CASSWTGGNQPQHF. The CDR3, as DNA: TGTGCCAGCAGCTGGACAGGGGGCAATCAGCCCCAGCATTTT.

In its sample, this clonotype was seen a few times. The V gene is TRBV4-1, the J gene TRBJ2-5, with D tentatively TRBD1 or TRBD2 (5 bases each). Germline CDR1 is MGHRA and CDR2 is YSYEKL. Trimming shortened V by 4 bases and J by 5 bases, and 26 bases separated the two germline ends. The CDR3 has 18 amino acids. The CDR3 coding sequence is TGCGCCAGCAGCCGCCTACCCCCGGGACCTCGGGCGGGCGAGACCCAGTACTTC. Translation: CASSRLPPGPRAGETQYF.

The chain combines TRBV24-1 with TRBJ1-2, with D possibly matching TRBD1 (5 bases). The germline CDR1 and CDR2 sequences are KGHDR and SFDVKD. There are 12 residues in the CDR3. The V gene lost 3 bases and the J gene lost 8 bases, with 9 bases spanning the gap. CDR3 in amino acids: CATSDTGTGYTF. As DNA, the CDR3 is TGTGCCACCAGTGATACCGGGACCGGCTACACCTTC.

This chain uses TRBV30 with TRBJ1-4; no clear D gene. The CDR3 totals 15 residues. CDR1 and CDR2 from the germline V gene are GTSNPN and SVGIG (reference sequence). The V end lost 0 bases, the J end lost 3 bases, and 11 bases lay between the germline ends. Here the CDR3 DNA reads TGTGCCTGGAGTGTCGCGGGGTCCGCTAATGAAAAACTGTTTTTT. It specifies CAWSVAGSANEKLFF.

In this sample, this clonotype turned up a few times. DNA of the CDR3: TGTGCCAGCAGTTACTTCAGGGGGCCCCGCGAGCAGTACTTC. Translation gives CASSYFRGPREQYF. The chain recombines TRBV6-5 with TRBJ2-7; 8 nucleotides line up with TRBD1. This CDR3 region has 14 residues. Unmatched junction bases numbered 5, after V lost 1 base and J lost 6 bases. Germline-derived CDR1 and CDR2 are MNHEY and SVGAGI.

The table lists this clonotype with many counts. The chain links TRBV7-9 to TRBJ1-1, with a weak D call TRBD1 (5 bases). Germline-derived CDR1 and CDR2 are SEHNR and FQNEAQ (reference sequence). Deletions cut 3 bases from V and 1 base from J, with 9 bases between. The CDR3 covers 14 residues. As DNA, the CDR3 is TGTGCCAGCAGCTTCGACGGACAGAACACTGAAGCTTTCTTT. Protein sequence: CASSFDGQNTEAFF.

This clonotype was detected ten times or more. The J gene is TRBJ1-6, the V gene TRBV27; D remains ambiguous. The CDR3 is 14 amino acids. Germline CDR1 and CDR2: MNHEY and SMNVEV (reference sequence). V lost 4 bases and J lost 7, with 11 bases in between. In nucleotides, the CDR3 is TGTGCCAGCAGTTCCTTACCAGCCAATTCACCCCTCCACTTT. Translation: CASSSLPANSPLHF.

The V and J genes are TRBV30 and TRBJ2-7, with D possibly being TRBD2 (5 bases). V was pared by 8 bases and J by 3 bases, with 11 bases between. The CDR3 has 11 residues. The germline V gene encodes CDR1 GTSNPN and CDR2 SVGIG (reference sequence). CDR3 sequence (DNA): TGTGCCGGAAAGCGGAACTACGAGCAGTACTTC. Encoded protein: CAGKRNYEQYF.

This clonotype occurred many times. The chain couples TRBV2 to TRBJ2-5; D ambiguous. Per germline, CDR1 SNHLY and CDR2 FYNNEI. Trimming shortened V by 2 bases and J by 2 bases, and 6 bases separated the two germline ends. CDR3 length equals 13 residues. CDR3 sequence reads: CASSETVQETQYF. The CDR3 region has the DNA TGTGCCAGCAGTGAAACAGTTCAAGAGACCCAGTACTTC.

This clonotype was counted between two and nine times. The rearrangement links TRBV18 to TRBJ1-1; 7 positions agree with TRBD1. J gave up 0 bases and V 2 bases, and 3 bases lay outside the gene matches. This CDR3 has 15 amino acids. Germline lookup yields CDR1 KGHSH and CDR2 LQKENI. In DNA form, the CDR3 reads TGTGCCAGCTCACCAATTACAGGGGTGAACACTGAAGCTTTCTTT. This codes for CASSPITGVNTEAFF.

The chain has TRBV3-1 and TRBJ1-1, with a possible D match to TRBD1 (5 bases). Trimming took off 0 bases at V and 5 bases at J, with 13 bases between the two ends. The CDR3 extends over 15 amino acids. In germline, CDR1 is LGHDT, CDR2 YNNKEL (reference sequence). CDR3 nucleotides: TGTGCCAGCAGCCAAGATATTGTGGGGGGGACTGAAGCTTTCTTT. Translating gives CASSQDIVGGTEAFF.

This clonotype occurred many times. This chain uses TRBV7-9 with TRBJ1-2; 9 bases are a match to TRBD1. CDR3 length: 15 amino acids. Germline-derived CDR1 and CDR2 are SEHNR and FQNEAQ (reference sequence). V gave up 0 bases and J gave up 3 bases; unmatched junction bases: 2. CDR3 loop: CASSLARTGDYGYTF. CDR3 DNA: TGTGCCAGCAGCTTAGCTCGGACAGGGGACTATGGCTACACCTTC.

V and J are TRBV10-3 and TRBJ2-1; D might be TRBD2 (6 bases). Looked up from germline, CDR1 is ENHRY and CDR2 is SYGVKD. This CDR3 has 15 amino acids. V was shortened by 6 bases and J by 7 bases, with 19 bases between the two germline ends. In DNA, the CDR3 is TGTGCCATCAGAACCAACACGGGCGGGGAGAATGAGCAGTTCTTC. This sequence encodes CAIRTNTGGENEQFF.

The V call is TRBV12-3 or TRBV12-4, the J call TRBJ1-2, with 10 bases lining up with TRBD1. After removal of 6 bases from V and 6 bases from J, the junction contained 10 bases not matched to a gene. The length of the CDR3 is 15 residues. The CDR3 nucleotides read TGTGCCAGCAGGTCGTCGGGACAGGGGAAGGATGGCTACACCTTC. Encoded protein: CASRSSGQGKDGYTF.

This clonotype has a handful of counts. V and J are TRBV27 and TRBJ2-7, with D unresolved. This CDR3 has 13 residues. V lost 2 bases and J lost 5, with 10 bases in between. CDR1 and CDR2 from the germline V gene are MNHEY and SMNVEV (reference sequence). CDR3 in DNA: TGTGCCAGCAGTTTAAGAGTCTTTCACGAGCAGTACTTC. Its protein product is CASSLRVFHEQYF.

The chain links TRBV7-3 to TRBJ2-3; TRBD2 matches 8 bases. This CDR3 is built from 15 residues. Per the germline V gene, CDR1 is SGHTA and CDR2 is FQGTGA. V trimming: 5 bases; J trimming: 4 bases; junction bases outside the gene matches: 8. CDR3 residues: CASSQTGLEADTQYF. Written as DNA, the CDR3 is TGTGCCAGCAGCCAAACGGGACTAGAAGCAGATACGCAGTATTTT.

This clonotype was observed at least ten times. This chain uses TRBV6-2 or TRBV6-3 with TRBJ1-5, with TRBD1 matching over 7 bases. The germline V gene has CDR1 MNHEY and CDR2 SVGEGT. V was clipped by 6 bases and J by 4 bases; unmatched bases: 9. This CDR3 is 15 amino acids long. The CDR3 sequence is CASSTNRGSNQPQHF. In nucleotides, the CDR3 is TGTGCCAGCAGCACGAACAGGGGAAGTAATCAGCCCCAGCATTTT.

To note about this clonotype: A much larger clone differs by one base, so this may be a read error. The rearrangement links TRBV6-2 or TRBV6-3 to TRBJ1-2; D uncertain. CDR3 length equals 13 residues. Germline loops: CDR1 MNHEY, CDR2 SVGEGT. The CDR3 DNA sequence: TGTGCCAGCAGTTACTCGGGCCTCTATGGCTGCACCTTC. It encodes CASSYSGLYGCTF.

This clonotype has at least ten counts. This rearrangement joins TRBV27 to TRBJ1-1; TRBD1 aligns across 9 bases. V gave up 4 bases and J gave up 4 bases; unmatched junction bases: 10. CDR3 size: 16 residues. Germline V gene lookup returns CDR1 MNHEY and CDR2 SMNVEV (reference sequence). CDR3 protein: CASSSDGGTGTTEAFF. The DNA for the CDR3 is TGTGCCAGCAGTTCTGACGGCGGGACAGGGACCACTGAAGCTTTCTTT.

This clonotype was observed many times. The CDR3 nucleotides are TGCGCCAGCAGCCAGACTAGCGGGAGGGACAATGAGCAGTTCTTC. This encodes CASSQTSGRDNEQFF. This rearrangement joins TRBV5-1 to TRBJ2-1, with 14 bases identical to TRBD2. The CDR3 loop spans 15 amino acids. After removal of 4 bases from V and 5 bases from J, the junction contained 2 bases not matched to a gene. Germline CDR1 reads SGHRS; CDR2 reads YFSETQ.

This clonotype showed up many times. The chain is built from TRBV11-2 and TRBJ2-1, with D perhaps TRBD1 (5 bases). Germline assignment: CDR1 SGHAT and CDR2 FQNNGV. V lost 1 base and J 8 bases, leaving 12 bases between the germline ends. The CDR3 is 14 amino acids. CDR3 nucleotides: TGTGCCAGCAGCTTAGCGGACACTGGCCATGAGCAGTTCTTC. As protein: CASSLADTGHEQFF.

This clonotype was seen ten or more times. The J gene is TRBJ1-1, the V gene TRBV7-2; D is unclear. V lost 1 base and J 0 bases, leaving 9 bases between the germline ends. Germline loops: CDR1 SGHTA, CDR2 FQGNSA. The CDR3 spans 15 residues. Written as DNA, the CDR3 is TGTGCCAGCAGCTTAGAGGGCAGGCTGAACACTGAAGCTTTCTTT. It translates to CASSLEGRLNTEAFF.

The chain couples TRBV19 to TRBJ2-7; tentative D call: TRBD1 (5 bases). V gave up 3 bases and J gave up 0 bases, with 12 bases separating them. The germline V gene encodes CDR1 LNHDA and CDR2 SQIVND (reference sequence). The CDR3 has 15 residues. CDR3 sequence (DNA): TGTGCCAGTAGTATTCTCACAGGAGCCTCCTACGAGCAGTACTTC. Amino acid sequence: CASSILTGASYEQYF.